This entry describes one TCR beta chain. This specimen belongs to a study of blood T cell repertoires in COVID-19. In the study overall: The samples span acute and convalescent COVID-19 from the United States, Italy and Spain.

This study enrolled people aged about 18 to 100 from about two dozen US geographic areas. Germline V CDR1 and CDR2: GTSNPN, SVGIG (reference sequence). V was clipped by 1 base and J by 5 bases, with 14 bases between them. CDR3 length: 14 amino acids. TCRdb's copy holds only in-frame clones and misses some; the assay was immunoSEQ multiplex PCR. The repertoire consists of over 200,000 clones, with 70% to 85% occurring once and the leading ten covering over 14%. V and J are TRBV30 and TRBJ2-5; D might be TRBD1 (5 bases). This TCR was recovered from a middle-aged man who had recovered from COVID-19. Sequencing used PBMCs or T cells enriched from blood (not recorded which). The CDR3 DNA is TGTGCCTGGAGTGCAGGGTCACGATTGGAGACCCAGTACTTC. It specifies CAWSAGSRLETQYF.